Shown below are 13 T cell receptor beta chains from a single sample sequenced in a study of cytomegalovirus exposure and HLA in healthy donors. TCRdb's copy holds only in-frame clones and misses some; the assay was immunoSEQ multiplex PCR. The table shows hundreds of thousands of clones, with roughly 80% occurring only once. Sequences were obtained from PBMCs. The receptors derive from a woman younger than 35 in good health and CMV-seronegative.

The CDR3 DNA follows: TGTGCCAGTAGTATTCGCGGGGGGCCTGAAACCCAGTACTTC. It yields the protein CASSIRGGPETQYF. The chain joins TRBV19 to TRBJ2-5; 8 positions match TRBD2. This CDR3 is 14 amino acids long. The germline V gene encodes CDR1 LNHDA and CDR2 SQIVND (reference sequence). V gave up 3 bases and J gave up 8 bases; unmatched junction bases: 8.

Only a few counts were recorded for this clone. This chain joins TRBV19 and TRBJ1-5; D unresolved. The germline CDR1 and CDR2 sequences are LNHDA and SQIVND (reference sequence). CDR3 length: 12 amino acids. Deletions cut 2 bases from V and 6 bases from J, with 5 bases between. This chain's CDR3 is CASSIWVQPQHF. The CDR3 DNA sequence: TGTGCCAGTAGTATATGGGTTCAGCCCCAGCATTTT.

The rearrangement uses TRBV30 and TRBJ1-3; D is possibly TRBD1 (5 bases). Trimming took 2 bases from V and 2 from J, leaving 16 bases between them. CDR1 and CDR2 from the germline V gene are GTSNPN and SVGIG (reference sequence). The CDR3 has 16 residues. The CDR3: CAWSNWDPAAGNTIYF. DNA for the CDR3: TGTGCCTGGAGTAATTGGGACCCCGCTGCTGGAAACACCATATATTTT.

The rearrangement joins TRBV2 to TRBJ1-4, with 12 bases aligning to TRBD1. CDR3 size: 14 residues. The junction had 3 bases not matched to a gene; V was cut back by 6 bases and J by 7 bases. CDR1 SNHLY and CDR2 FYNNEI come from the germline V gene. CDR3 sequence reads: CASRGQGAGEKLFF. Written as DNA, the CDR3 is TGTGCCAGCAGGGGACAGGGGGCAGGTGAAAAACTGTTTTTT.

This chain uses TRBV7-3 with TRBJ2-1; a weak D match, TRBD2 (8 bases). CDR1 is SGHTA and CDR2 is FQGTGA in the germline V gene. The CDR3 contains 14 residues. The V end was cut by 3 bases, the J end by 9 bases, with 15 bases between. DNA of the CDR3: TGTGCCAGCAGCTTTGACAGGGCGGGAGGTGAGCAGTTCTTC. It specifies CASSFDRAGGEQFF.

The chain couples TRBV7-2 to TRBJ1-4; D perhaps matches TRBD1 (5 bases). CDR3 length: 18 residues. Germline CDR1 reads SGHTA; CDR2 reads FQGNSA. V shed 1 base and J shed 3 bases, with 18 bases lying between them. The CDR3 sequence: CASSLERMRGFPNEKLFF. Here the CDR3 DNA reads TGTGCCAGCAGCTTAGAGCGGATGAGGGGATTCCCTAATGAAAAACTGTTTTTT.

The table lists this clone with a count of one. The chain couples TRBV29-1 to TRBJ2-5, with TRBD1 identical over 7 bases. The length of the CDR3 is 13 residues. Germline trimming cut 7 bases from V and 3 bases from J; bases unmatched to any gene: 8. Germline values: CDR1 SQVTM, CDR2 ANQGSEA. The CDR3 is CSAAEGAKETQYF. CDR3 nucleotide sequence: TGCAGCGCCGCCGAGGGGGCAAAAGAGACCCAGTACTTC.

A few counts support this clone. The V gene is TRBV11-2, the J gene TRBJ2-2; the D is unclear. The CDR3 spans 12 residues. Deletions cut 2 bases from V and 4 bases from J, with 2 bases between. CDR1 is SGHAT and CDR2 is FQNNGV in the germline V gene. The CDR3 spells CASSLITGELFF. The CDR3 bases are TGTGCCAGCAGCTTAATCACCGGGGAGCTGTTTTTT.

The rearrangement joins TRBV5-1 to TRBJ1-1; no firm D call. CDR1 is SGHRS, CDR2 YFSETQ, per germline. V was clipped by 0 bases and J by 1 base, with 10 bases between them. The CDR3 is 15 amino acids. The CDR3 loop is CASSLDLLGNTEAFF. For the CDR3, the DNA is TGCGCCAGCAGCTTGGACCTACTAGGGAACACTGAAGCTTTCTTT.

This clone has only a few counts. J is TRBJ1-2 and V is TRBV6-5; 7 positions agree with TRBD1. J lost 1 base, V lost 7 bases, and 9 bases had no gene match. Germline values: CDR1 MNHEY, CDR2 SVGAGI. There are 15 residues in the CDR3. The CDR3 here is CASTPGTADNYGYTF. CDR3 DNA sequence: TGTGCCAGCACCCCCGGGACAGCCGATAACTATGGCTACACCTTC.

This sequence joins TRBV16 and TRBJ1-2; the match to TRBD1 covers 9 bases. Per the germline V gene, CDR1 is KGHSY and CDR2 is FQNENV. V lost 6 bases, J lost 7 bases, and 6 bases stayed unmatched. This CDR3 has 13 residues. This chain's CDR3 is CASSPGQGGGYTF. CDR3 DNA: TGTGCCAGCAGTCCGGGACAGGGTGGTGGCTACACCTTC.

The chain couples TRBV6-1 to TRBJ1-2; D may be TRBD1 (5 bases). The CDR3 extends over 12 amino acids. V lost 4 bases and J lost 8, with 11 bases in between. Germline V gives CDR1 MNHNS, CDR2 SASEGT. The CDR3 loop is CASSVGEGGYTF. The CDR3 DNA reads TGTGCCAGCAGTGTAGGGGAGGGCGGCTACACCTTC.

This chain connects TRBV9 to TRBJ1-5; D not resolved. Germline V lookup: CDR1 SGDLS, CDR2 YYNGEE. There are 13 residues in the CDR3. Trimming left V 4 bases short and J 9 bases short, with 14 bases between. The CDR3 region has the DNA TGTGCCAGCAGCCCCGGGCCCCAATCGCCCCAGCATTTT. The encoded protein is CASSPGPQSPQHF. The variable domain in full, completed from reference TRBV9 and TRBJ1-5, reads DSGVTQTPKHLITATGQRVTLRCSPRSGDLSVYWYQQSLDQGLQFLIQYYNGEERAKGNILERFSAQQFPDLHSELNLSSLELGDSALYFCASSPGPQSPQHFGDGTRLSIL.